Detailed here is one T cell receptor (beta chain). These data originate in a study of T cells in Graves' hyperthyroidism and ophthalmopathy. As for the study in general: Blood from the periphery was taken at initial diagnosis, before any treatment.

This CDR3 is built from 18 residues. The V gene's germline CDR1 is MNHNS and CDR2 SASEGT. Between the trimmed V and J ends, which lost 4 bases and 0 bases, there was a span of 22 bases. The source material, RNA transcripts, was used to amplify TCR beta CDR3 regions. When the TCR CDR3 underwent first-round RT-PCR, the HTBI primer set was used. One entry per CDR3 protein, called by TCRdb with MiXCR from the multiplex PCR reads. The sample has about 420,000 distinct CDR3 sequences, around 16% seen once. Using around 10 ml of fresh peripheral blood, PBMCs were prepared. This TCR came from a woman aged 18-35 years with Graves' hyperthyroidism. Sequenced: blood. V gene TRBV6-1 combines with J gene TRBJ2-7, with TRBD2 as a possible D gene (5 bases). CDR3: CASSVSRTVKGGSYEQYF. The CDR3 bases are TGTGCCAGCAGTGTTTCAAGGACCGTTAAAGGAGGCTCCTACGAGCAGTACTTC.